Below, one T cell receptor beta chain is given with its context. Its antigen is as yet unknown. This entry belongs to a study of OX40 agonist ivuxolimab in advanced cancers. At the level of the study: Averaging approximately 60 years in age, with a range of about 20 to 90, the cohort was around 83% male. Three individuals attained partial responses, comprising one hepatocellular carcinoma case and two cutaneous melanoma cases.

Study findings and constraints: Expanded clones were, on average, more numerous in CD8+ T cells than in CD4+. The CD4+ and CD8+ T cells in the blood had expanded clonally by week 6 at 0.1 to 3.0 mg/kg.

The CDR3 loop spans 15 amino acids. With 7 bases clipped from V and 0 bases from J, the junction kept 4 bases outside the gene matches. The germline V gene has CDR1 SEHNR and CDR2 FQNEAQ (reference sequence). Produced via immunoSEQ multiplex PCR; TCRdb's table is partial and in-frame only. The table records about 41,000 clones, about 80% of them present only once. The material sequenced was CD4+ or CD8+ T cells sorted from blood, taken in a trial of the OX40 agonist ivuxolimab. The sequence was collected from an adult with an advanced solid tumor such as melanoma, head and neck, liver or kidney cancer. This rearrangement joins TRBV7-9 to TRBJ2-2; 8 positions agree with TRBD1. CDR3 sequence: CASTPTGANTGELFF. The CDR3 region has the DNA TGTGCCAGCACCCCGACAGGGGCGAACACCGGGGAGCTGTTTTTT.